This is a list of T cell receptor beta chains from one sample in a study of blood T cell repertoires in COVID-19. Profiling relied on immunoSEQ multiplex PCR, and the TCRdb table lists in-frame clones only, not all of them. The sample records hundreds of thousands of clones, around 90% being singletons. The sequencing input was PBMCs or T cells enriched from blood (not recorded which). These receptors were taken from a man aged 55 to 70 who had recovered from COVID-19. CDR3s include the opening cysteine and the closing phenylalanine or tryptophan. The D gene is left open where the match is weak. A clone size is listed for some rows: how often the clone was seen (once, few, many), or a class if it is expanded.

DNA	CDR3	D	size	J	V
TGTGCCAGCAGCTCACCAACCCGGACTGCCACCGGGGAGCTGTTTTTT	CASSSPTRTATGELFF	NA	NA	TRBJ2-2	TRBV13
TGTGCCACCAGCAGAGTGGAGGGGGCGGACACCGGGGAGCTGTTTTTT	CATSRVEGADTGELFF	NA	NA	TRBJ2-2	TRBV15
TGTGCCAGCAATAGCTATGAGGGCACCGGGGAGCTGTTTTTT	CASNSYEGTGELFF	NA	few	TRBJ2-2	TRBV7-8
TGTGCCAGCCGAGCCACCGGGACAGCGTACAATGAGCAGTTCTTC	CASRATGTAYNEQFF	TRBD1	NA	TRBJ2-1	TRBV2
TGTGCCAGCAGCATGGGACAGGGCAACCCATCTGGAAACACCATATATTTT	CASSMGQGNPSGNTIYF	TRBD1	NA	TRBJ1-3	TRBV9
TGTGCCAGTAGTATAAACATTAACAATGAGCAGTTCTTC	CASSININNEQFF	NA	NA	TRBJ2-1	TRBV19
TGCGCCAGCAGCCAAGGGACAGGGAACACTGAAGCTTTCTTT	CASSQGTGNTEAFF	TRBD1	NA	TRBJ1-1	TRBV5-1
TGTGCCAGCAGTCAGCAGGGGTATCGCGGCTACACCTTC	CASSQQGYRGYTF	NA	NA	TRBJ1-2	TRBV12-3/TRBV12-4
TGTGCCAGCCTCGCCGGGACAGGGGCCAGGACAGCTAGGTCCTACAATGAGCAGTTCTTC	CASLAGTGARTARSYNEQFF	TRBD1	few	TRBJ2-1	TRBV2
TGTGCCAGCAGCAGGCGGGAGAGGTCCTACAATGAGCAGTTCTTC	CASSRRERSYNEQFF	TRBD2	few	TRBJ2-1	TRBV7-9
TGCAGCGTTGAAGATCGTACTGGGGAGGACTCTGGAAACACCATATATTTT	CSVEDRTGEDSGNTIYF	NA	NA	TRBJ1-3	TRBV29-1
TGTGCCAGCAGCCACGTAGATGGCTACGAGCAGTACTTC	CASSHVDGYEQYF	NA	NA	TRBJ2-7	TRBV9
TGCGCCAGCAGCTTGTCACTGGACATCGTAGATGATACGCAGTATTTT	CASSLSLDIVDDTQYF	NA	NA	TRBJ2-3	TRBV5-1
TGTGCCAGTGCGAACGCGGACAGGGGGAACACTGAAGCTTTCTTT	CASANADRGNTEAFF	TRBD1	NA	TRBJ1-1	TRBV19
TGTGCCAGCAGTTACTCGAAATCGTCTACCCAGGGCGGTTTCTTT	CASSYSKSSTQGGFF	NA	NA	TRBJ1-1	TRBV6-5
TGTGCCAGCAGCTTAAGGGCCGGGGAAGAGACCCAGTACTTC	CASSLRAGEETQYF	NA	NA	TRBJ2-5	TRBV13
TGTGCCAGCAGTAAAAGGACAGGGGCGGGTCACGAGCAGTACTTC	CASSKRTGAGHEQYF	TRBD1	NA	TRBJ2-7	TRBV27
TGTGCCAGCAGTGGGACAGGGAGGTATGAGCAGTTCTTC	CASSGTGRYEQFF	TRBD1	NA	TRBJ2-1	TRBV12-3/TRBV12-4
TGCGCCAGCAGGCCCGGGACAGGGTCCTCCGAGCAGTACTTC	CASRPGTGSSEQYF	TRBD1	once	TRBJ2-7	TRBV5-1
TGTGCCAGTAGTATTCGGAGAGAGCAGCCCCAGCATTTT	CASSIRREQPQHF	NA	NA	TRBJ1-5	TRBV19